This TCR beta chain is from a study of blood T cells in healthy people across ages. Study conclusions and caveats: Without sorted subsets, naive and antigen-experienced compartments could not be conclusively compared.

CDR1 is MDHEN and CDR2 is SYDVKM in the germline V gene. The V gene end was trimmed by 5 bases and the J gene end by 1 base; junction bases not matched to a gene: 6. The CDR3 spans 16 residues. A sample-barcoded 5' primer and a J-beta primer mix were used in a second PCR of about 7 to 12 cycles. TCRdb processed the 5' RACE reads anew with MiXCR; each CDR3 protein has one entry. The table records approximately 900,000 distinct CDR3 sequences, just under 30% of them present only once. Turning to this clonotype: The antigen is unknown.

These data were also filed under a second study, of T cells of mothers and their children. This second study notes: Each mother gave over 8.5 million TCR beta CDR3 reads; each child, about 2.9 million. Related mother-child pairs showed slightly, non-significantly higher overlap than unrelated pairs.

The sample consisted of blood. The J gene is TRBJ2-1, the V gene TRBV28; 9 nucleotides match TRBD2. The sequence was collected from a woman between 40 and 50 years old in good health. For the CDR3, the DNA is TGTGCCAGCAGTACCCCAGCGGGGGGATCCTACAATGAGCAGTTCTTC. This codes for CASSTPAGGSYNEQFF.